Listed below are T cell receptor beta chains from one sample, sequenced in a study of T cell therapy after organ transplantation. Assay used: immunoSEQ multiplex PCR; TCRdb lists only in-frame clones, some missing. The table includes about 3,400 clones, around 69% detected once. Antigen specificity for these receptors is unknown. This specimen consisted of CD8+ T cells from blood, obtained after autologous CMV-specific T cell therapy. These receptors originate from a human patient who had received a solid organ transplant and had CMV disease. Some T cells could come from the graft donor. CDR3s include the opening cysteine and the closing phenylalanine or tryptophan. A D gene is named only where the DNA matches it firmly. Some rows mark clone size as missing; the rest say once, few, many or name a class of expanded clone.

V gene: TRBV9
D gene: .
J gene: TRBJ2-5
clone size: .
CDR3 protein: CASSLGETVSETQYF
CDR3 DNA: TGTGCCAGCAGCCTTGGGGAGACGGTGTCAGAGACCCAGTACTTC

V gene: TRBV10-1
D gene: TRBD2
J gene: TRBJ2-3
clone size: .
CDR3 protein: CASSESLAGVGNTQYF
CDR3 DNA: TGCGCCAGCAGTGAGTCCCTAGCGGGAGTTGGAAATACGCAGTATTTT

V gene: TRBV27
D gene: .
J gene: TRBJ1-2
clone size: .
CDR3 protein: CASSLRPGEYGYTF
CDR3 DNA: TGTGCCAGCAGTTTACGGCCGGGGGAGTATGGCTACACCTTC

V gene: TRBV4-1
D gene: .
J gene: TRBJ2-1
clone size: medium-sized
CDR3 protein: CASSQDQGGSGNEQFF
CDR3 DNA: TGCGCCAGCAGCCAAGATCAAGGGGGTTCGGGTAATGAGCAGTTCTTC

V gene: TRBV5-1
D gene: TRBD2
J gene: TRBJ2-5
clone size: .
CDR3 protein: CASSLEGGVETQYF
CDR3 DNA: TGCGCCAGCAGCTTGGAGGGAGGGGTCGAGACCCAGTACTTC

V gene: TRBV27
D gene: TRBD2
J gene: TRBJ2-3
clone size: .
CDR3 protein: CASSPTSGRTDTQYF
CDR3 DNA: TGTGCCAGCAGTCCCACTAGCGGGAGAACAGATACGCAGTATTTT

V gene: TRBV19
D gene: .
J gene: TRBJ2-1
clone size: .
CDR3 protein: CASSIYSSPLNEQFF
CDR3 DNA: TGTGCCAGTAGTATATACTCCTCCCCCCTCAATGAGCAGTTCTTC

V gene: TRBV6-4
D gene: .
J gene: TRBJ2-3
clone size: few
CDR3 protein: CASSDSKEGRSTDTQYF
CDR3 DNA: TGTGCCAGCAGTGACTCGAAGGAAGGGAGGTCGACAGATACGCAGTATTTT

V gene: TRBV29-1
D gene: .
J gene: TRBJ2-4
clone size: .
CDR3 protein: CSVGRYDIQYF
CDR3 DNA: TGCAGCGTTGGAAGGTACGACATTCAGTACTTC

V gene: TRBV9
D gene: TRBD2
J gene: TRBJ2-1
clone size: .
CDR3 protein: CASSVGAGEFYNEQFF
CDR3 DNA: TGTGCCAGCAGCGTAGGTGCGGGAGAATTCTACAATGAGCAGTTCTTC

V gene: TRBV4-2
D gene: TRBD1
J gene: TRBJ2-7
clone size: .
CDR3 protein: CASSQAWDRAYEQYF
CDR3 DNA: TGTGCCAGCAGCCAAGCGTGGGACAGGGCCTACGAGCAGTACTTC

V gene: TRBV4-3
D gene: .
J gene: TRBJ2-2
clone size: .
CDR3 protein: CASSQVRGQGTGELFF
CDR3 DNA: TGCGCCAGCAGCCAAGTCCGGGGGCAGGGCACCGGGGAGCTGTTTTTT

V gene: TRBV7-8
D gene: TRBD2
J gene: TRBJ2-7
clone size: .
CDR3 protein: CASGGTSLVEQYF
CDR3 DNA: TGTGCCAGCGGGGGGACTAGTCTAGTCGAGCAGTACTTC

V gene: TRBV27
D gene: .
J gene: TRBJ2-2
clone size: .
CDR3 protein: CASSPGLTGELFF
CDR3 DNA: TGTGCCAGCAGTCCGGGACTCACCGGGGAGCTGTTTTTT

V gene: TRBV5-4
D gene: .
J gene: TRBJ1-2
clone size: .
CDR3 protein: CASSPLGGEENYGYTF
CDR3 DNA: TGTGCCAGCAGCCCACTAGGGGGGGAGGAGAACTATGGCTACACCTTC

V gene: TRBV6-5
D gene: .
J gene: TRBJ1-1
clone size: .
CDR3 protein: CASSSDLGNTEAFF
CDR3 DNA: TGTGCCAGCAGTTCCGACCTGGGGAACACTGAAGCTTTCTTT

V gene: TRBV19
D gene: .
J gene: TRBJ1-5
clone size: .
CDR3 protein: CASSIGHKPQHF
CDR3 DNA: TGTGCCAGTAGTATAGGTCACAAGCCCCAGCATTTT

V gene: TRBV13
D gene: .
J gene: TRBJ1-1
clone size: .
CDR3 protein: CASSLAGTEAFF
CDR3 DNA: TGTGCCAGCAGCTTAGCAGGGACTGAAGCTTTCTTT

V gene: TRBV5-4
D gene: .
J gene: TRBJ2-7
clone size: .
CDR3 protein: CASSQDQTSWGEQYF
CDR3 DNA: TGTGCCAGCAGCCAGGATCAGACCTCTTGGGGCGAGCAGTACTTC

V gene: TRBV7-8
D gene: .
J gene: TRBJ2-7
clone size: .
CDR3 protein: CASSTGSEQYF
CDR3 DNA: TGTGCCAGCAGTACGGGAAGCGAGCAGTACTTC

V gene: TRBV5-6
D gene: .
J gene: TRBJ2-5
clone size: .
CDR3 protein: CASSLGALQETQYF
CDR3 DNA: TGTGCCAGCAGCCTGGGGGCACTCCAAGAGACCCAGTACTTC

V gene: TRBV27
D gene: .
J gene: TRBJ2-5
clone size: once
CDR3 protein: CASSLSVTDQETQYF
CDR3 DNA: TGTGCCAGCAGTTTATCGGTCACAGATCAAGAGACCCAGTACTTC

V gene: TRBV4-3
D gene: TRBD2
J gene: TRBJ2-1
clone size: .
CDR3 protein: CASSQDRWGTRSFEQFF
CDR3 DNA: TGCGCCAGCAGCCAAGACCGGTGGGGGACTAGAAGTTTTGAGCAGTTCTTC

V gene: TRBV13
D gene: TRBD2
J gene: TRBJ2-1
clone size: once
CDR3 protein: CASKREWGEQFF
CDR3 DNA: TGTGCCAGCAAGCGGGAATGGGGTGAGCAGTTCTTC

V gene: TRBV7-9
D gene: .
J gene: TRBJ2-7
clone size: few
CDR3 protein: CASSSTRGGPFKPREQYF
CDR3 DNA: TGTGCCAGCAGCTCCACCCGGGGAGGCCCTTTTAAGCCACGCGAGCAGTACTTC

V gene: TRBV6-5
D gene: TRBD1
J gene: TRBJ1-1
clone size: .
CDR3 protein: CASSYSTGTEAFF
CDR3 DNA: TGTGCCAGCAGTTACTCGACAGGGACTGAAGCTTTCTTT

V gene: TRBV7-8
D gene: .
J gene: TRBJ2-1
clone size: .
CDR3 protein: CASSLDYNNEQFF
CDR3 DNA: TGTGCCAGCAGCCTCGACTACAACAATGAGCAGTTCTTC

V gene: TRBV11-2
D gene: .
J gene: TRBJ2-2
clone size: .
CDR3 protein: CASSLVTVGELFF
CDR3 DNA: TGTGCCAGCAGCTTAGTGACAGTCGGGGAGCTGTTTTTT

V gene: TRBV7-3
D gene: TRBD1
J gene: TRBJ1-1
clone size: .
CDR3 protein: CASSALDRPTEAFF
CDR3 DNA: TGTGCCAGCAGCGCCTTGGACAGGCCCACTGAAGCTTTCTTT

V gene: TRBV7-9
D gene: .
J gene: TRBJ2-3
clone size: .
CDR3 protein: CASIRRGTDTQYF
CDR3 DNA: TGTGCCAGCATCCGGAGGGGGACAGATACGCAGTATTTT

V gene: TRBV19
D gene: .
J gene: TRBJ2-2
clone size: .
CDR3 protein: CASSPFQGTGELFF
CDR3 DNA: TGTGCCAGTAGTCCGTTCCAGGGCACCGGGGAGCTGTTTTTT

V gene: TRBV10-2
D gene: .
J gene: TRBJ1-2
clone size: hyperexpanded
CDR3 protein: CASSEYPYGYTF
CDR3 DNA: TGCGCCAGCAGTGAGTACCCATATGGCTACACCTTC